A single sample gave rise to the 17 T cell receptor beta chains below, sequenced in a study of blood T cells in healthy people across ages. A second PCR of roughly 7 to 11 cycles used a sample-barcoded 5' primer and a J-beta primer mix. TCRdb reanalysed the 5' RACE reads using MiXCR and keeps one entry per CDR3 protein. The sample lists 1.5 million to 2 million distinct CDR3 sequences; roughly 50% were seen once. The sequenced sample was blood. Receptors were obtained from a woman in her thirties or forties in good health.

The genes are TRBV11-2 and TRBJ2-7, with a possible D match to TRBD2 (5 bases). TRBJ2-4 matches the DNA end more closely, so the J call is doubtful. The germline V gene encodes CDR1 SGHAT and CDR2 FQNNGV. This CDR3 is 18 amino acids long. The CDR3 region has the DNA TGTGCCAGCAGCTTAGATCTGTTGAGTGCAGAGGGAAAAAACATTCAGTACTTC. This gives the protein CASSLDLLSAEGKNIQYF.

On this clonotype: This may be a read error: a much more frequent sequence differs by one nucleotide. The V gene is TRBV7-2, the J gene TRBJ2-7; tentative D call: TRBD1 (6 bases). The CDR3 spans 17 residues. V was cut by 1 base and J by 7 bases, with 23 bases left in between. Germline V gene lookup returns CDR1 SGHTA and CDR2 FQGNSA. The DNA of the CDR3 is TGTGCCAGCAGCTTAGAGAGGTCGGGCAGGGGACGCGCGGAGCAGTACTTC. Protein: CASSLERSGRGRAEQYF.

V gene TRBV20-1 combines with J gene TRBJ2-1; D unresolved. The CDR3 is made up of 14 amino acids. Between the trimmed V and J ends, which lost 0 bases and 2 bases, there was a span of 8 bases. The V gene's germline CDR1 is DFQATT and CDR2 SNEGSKA (reference sequence). CDR3 in amino acids: CSAREGPPYNEQFF. The CDR3 DNA reads TGCAGTGCTAGAGAGGGCCCTCCCTACAATGAGCAGTTCTTC.

The CDR3 reads CAISEPSGGAGETQYF. CDR3 nucleotide sequence: TGTGCCATCAGTGAGCCCAGCGGGGGGGCCGGAGAGACCCAGTACTTC. The chain combines TRBV10-3 with TRBJ2-7, with TRBD2 identical over 10 bases. TRBJ2-5 matches the DNA end more closely, so the J call is doubtful. This CDR3 has 16 residues. Germline V gene sequence: CDR1 ENHRY, CDR2 SYGVKD.

The chain is built from TRBV29-1 and TRBJ1-2, with 8 positions matching TRBD1. The CDR3 is made up of 13 amino acids. Germline V gene sequence: CDR1 SQVTM, CDR2 ANQGSEA. V dropped 7 bases and J dropped 4; count of bases not matched to a gene: 8. In nucleotides, the CDR3 is TGCAGCGGCCAGGGGGCCGCCGGCTATGGCTACACCTTC. It yields the protein CSGQGAAGYGYTF.

The table lists this clonotype with a few counts. The V and J genes are TRBV7-2 and TRBJ2-3; maybe TRBD2 (6 bases). V gave up 4 bases and J gave up 4 bases, with 18 bases separating them. Germline V gene sequence: CDR1 SGHTA, CDR2 FQGNSA. CDR3 length equals 16 residues. CDR3 nucleotide sequence: TGTGCCAGCAGCTCTAGCGTTTGGGGGTTGCCAGATACGCAGTATTTT. Amino acid sequence: CASSSSVWGLPDTQYF.

The CDR3 loop reads CATATSGGRTDTQYF. In DNA, the CDR3 is TGTGCCACTGCGACTAGCGGGGGCCGCACAGATACGCAGTATTTT. The V call is TRBV10-3, the J call TRBJ2-3; 12 nucleotides match TRBD2. Looked up from germline, CDR1 is ENHRY and CDR2 is SYGVKD. The CDR3 runs to 15 residues. The V segment lost 10 bases and the J segment 1 base; nucleotides outside the gene matches: 6.

CDR3 loop: CSAGPAGQTDTQYF. The CDR3, as DNA: TGCAGTGCGGGGCCGGCGGGGCAAACAGATACGCAGTATTTT. This chain links TRBV20-1 with TRBJ2-3; maybe TRBD2 (6 bases). Trimming pared 6 bases from V and 3 bases from J, leaving 16 bases between. Germline values: CDR1 DFQATT, CDR2 SNEGSKA (reference sequence). This CDR3 has 14 amino acids.

This rearrangement joins TRBV27 to TRBJ1-5, with D possibly matching TRBD1 (6 bases). V lost 5 bases and J lost 3, with 17 bases in between. CDR3 length: 16 amino acids. Germline V gene lookup returns CDR1 MNHEY and CDR2 SMNVEV (reference sequence). Here the CDR3 reads CASSTGGRGSNQPQHF. DNA for the CDR3: TGTGCCAGCAGTACCGGAGGCAGGGGATCCAATCAGCCCCAGCATTTT.

This chain uses TRBV5-1 with TRBJ2-5; maybe TRBD1 (6 bases). The tail of the sequence fits TRBJ2-7 better, so the J call may be wrong. CDR1 SGHRS and CDR2 YFSETQ come from the germline V gene. This CDR3 has 15 amino acids. This CDR3 reads CASSLAWGQDYEQYF. DNA of the CDR3: TGCGCCAGCAGCTTGGCGTGGGGGCAGGACTACGAGCAGTACTTC.

The chain joins TRBV7-2 to TRBJ2-6, with D tentatively TRBD1 or TRBD2 (5 bases each). The CDR3 totals 18 residues. Germline V gives CDR1 SGHTA, CDR2 FQGNSA. Trimming removed 5 bases at V and 1 base at J, with 18 bases between. CDR3 protein: CASSLKTGTTSGANVLTF. In nucleotides, the CDR3 is TGTGCCAGCAGCCTCAAAACCGGGACGACTTCTGGGGCCAACGTCCTGACTTTC.

This clonotype has a single count. A clone one base away is much larger, so this may be a read error. The V call is TRBV20-1, the J call TRBJ2-1; the match to TRBD2 covers 8 bases. CDR3 length equals 13 residues. Germline CDR1 is DFQATT and CDR2 is SNEGSKA (reference sequence). The CDR3 region is CSQRGHPYNERFF. The DNA for the CDR3 is TGCAGTCAGCGGGGGCATCCCTACAATGAGCGGTTCTTC.

The chain joins TRBV6-2 or TRBV6-3 to TRBJ2-1; 11 positions match TRBD2. Germline CDR1 reads MNHEY; CDR2 reads SVGEGT. CDR3 length equals 14 residues. Trimming took 5 bases from V and 10 from J; bases not matched to a gene: 7. CDR3 bases: TGTGCCAGCAGTACCAGACTAGCGGGGAAGGAGCAGTTCTTC. As protein: CASSTRLAGKEQFF.

J is TRBJ2-7 and V is TRBV15; possibly TRBD1 for D (5 bases). The CDR3 totals 14 residues. CDR1 and CDR2 (germline): LNHNV, YYDKDF (reference sequence). V gave up 2 bases and J gave up 3 bases, with 11 bases separating them. The CDR3 bases are TGTGCCACCAGCAGACTACCGCAGGGCTACGAGCAGTACTTC. This sequence encodes CATSRLPQGYEQYF.

The CDR3 region is CASSPQRGWGDTQYF. CDR3 DNA: TGTGCCAGCAGTCCCCAGCGGGGGTGGGGAGATACGCAGTATTTT. This chain links TRBV28 with TRBJ2-3, with TRBD2 matching 8 bases. The CDR3 runs 15 residues. Germline V lookup: CDR1 MDHEN, CDR2 SYDVKM. V shed 5 bases, J shed 5 bases, and the junction held 9 bases outside the gene matches.

The rearrangement joins TRBV6-1 to TRBJ2-1; TRBD1 aligns across 8 bases. The trim removed 2 bases at V and 8 bases at J, leaving 11 bases unmatched. This CDR3 region has 16 residues. Germline V gene sequence: CDR1 MNHNS, CDR2 SASEGT. The CDR3, as DNA: TGTGCCAGCAGTGAATTCCTCGGACAGGGTTATGATGAGCAGTTCTTC. It is translated as CASSEFLGQGYDEQFF.

Many counts were recorded for this clonotype. V and J are TRBV7-2 and TRBJ1-1; a possible D gene is TRBD1 (6 bases). The CDR3 totals 13 residues. Germline CDR1 SGHTA, CDR2 FQGNSA. Trimming took off 5 bases at V and 1 base at J, with 8 bases between the two ends. CDR3 loop: CASSPQGNTEAFF. The CDR3 region has the DNA TGTGCCAGCAGCCCACAGGGGAACACTGAAGCTTTCTTT. The variable domain in full, completed from reference TRBV7-2 and TRBJ1-1, reads GAGVSQSPSNKVTEKGKDVELRCDPISGHTALYWYRQSLGQGLEFLIYFQGNSAPDKSGLPSDRFSAERTGGSVSTLTIQRTQQEDSAVYLCASSPQGNTEAFFGQGTRLTVV.